What follows is one T cell receptor (beta chain) and its context. Its antigen is still unknown. Depths of 1 in 200,000 to 1 in 1 million T cells were the sequencing target. TCRdb's table, derived via immunoSEQ multiplex PCR, lists solely in-frame clones and lacks some. In the table there are about 130,000 clones, around four fifths of which are singletons. The data originate from a study of cytotoxic CD8 clonotypes in ibrutinib-treated CLL. Study details: Treatment had run for a median about twelve months, range 6 to 36, when response samples were taken.

Study results and limitations: There were few public clonotypes, and on treatment they contracted or stayed stable.

The clonotype was recovered from a human donor with chronic lymphocytic leukemia. The sequences come from PBMCs, collected after 24 months of ibrutinib treatment.

This CDR3 reads CASSLVGIGNTIYF. The CDR3 DNA is TGTGCCAGCAGCTTGGTTGGCATTGGAAACACCATATATTTT. The V and J genes are TRBV5-5 and TRBJ1-3, with D hard to call. Germline assignment: CDR1 SGHKS and CDR2 YYEKEE (reference sequence). V lost 0 bases to trimming and J lost 3 bases, with 7 bases between them. The CDR3 totals 14 residues.